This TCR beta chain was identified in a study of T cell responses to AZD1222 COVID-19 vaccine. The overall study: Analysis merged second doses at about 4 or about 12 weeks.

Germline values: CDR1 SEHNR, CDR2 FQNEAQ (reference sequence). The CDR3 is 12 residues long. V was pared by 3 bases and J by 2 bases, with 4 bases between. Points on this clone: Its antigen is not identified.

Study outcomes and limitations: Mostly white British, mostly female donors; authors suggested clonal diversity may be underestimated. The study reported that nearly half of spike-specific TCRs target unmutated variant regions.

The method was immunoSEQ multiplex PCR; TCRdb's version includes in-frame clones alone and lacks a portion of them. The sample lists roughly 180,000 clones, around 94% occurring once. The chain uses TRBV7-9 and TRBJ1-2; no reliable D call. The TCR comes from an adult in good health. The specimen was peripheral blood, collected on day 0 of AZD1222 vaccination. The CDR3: CASSFRNYGYTF. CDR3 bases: TGTGCCAGCAGCTTTCGGAACTATGGCTACACCTTC.